This passage covers 8 T cell receptor beta chains from one sample sequenced in a study of cytomegalovirus exposure and HLA in healthy donors. Data came from immunoSEQ multiplex PCR; TCRdb stores just in-frame clones and leaves some out. This table holds 300,000 or so clones, around 90% found once. The specimen sequenced was PBMCs. Every receptor here comes from a man aged 25-45 years in good health and CMV-seronegative.

The J gene is TRBJ1-1, the V gene TRBV28, with D unclear. This CDR3 contains 14 residues. The germline V and J ends were trimmed by 7 bases and 1 base, with 13 bases remaining between them. CDR1 MDHEN and CDR2 SYDVKM come from the germline V gene. CDR3 amino acids: CASKSAARNTEAFF. For the CDR3, the DNA is TGTGCCAGCAAGTCTGCAGCTAGGAACACTGAAGCTTTCTTT.

Comment on this clone: A much larger clone differs from this one at a single base, so this may be a read error. The rearrangement joins TRBV5-6 to TRBJ2-7, with a weak D call TRBD1 (5 bases). The CDR3 loop spans 13 amino acids. The germline V gene encodes CDR1 SGHDT and CDR2 YYEEEE. V lost 0 bases, J lost 3 bases, and 7 bases lay in between. The CDR3 sequence is CASSLGQNYEQYF. Written as DNA, the CDR3 is TGTGCCAGCAGCTTGGGACAGAACTACGAGCAGTACTTC.

The rearrangement uses TRBV19 and TRBJ2-2; D perhaps matches TRBD1 (6 bases). CDR3 size: 14 residues. V was cut by 8 bases and J by 1 base, with 11 bases left in between. CDR1 is LNHDA, CDR2 SQIVND, per germline (reference sequence). The CDR3 DNA sequence: TGTGCCAGTGGCTTGACAGGGAACACCGGGGAGCTGTTTTTT. Translated, it gives CASGLTGNTGELFF.

The gene calls are TRBV6-4 and TRBJ1-1; D is perhaps TRBD1 (6 bases). The length of the CDR3 is 13 residues. Trimming removed 2 bases from V and 7 bases from J, with 11 bases in between. CDR1 is MRHNA and CDR2 is SNTAGT in the germline V gene. The CDR3: CASSDELQGEAFF. The CDR3 bases are TGTGCCAGCAGTGACGAATTACAGGGTGAAGCTTTCTTT.

The gene calls are TRBV2 and TRBJ1-2, with unresolved D. Germline CDR1 SNHLY, CDR2 FYNNEI. Between the trimmed V and J ends, which lost 5 bases and 4 bases, there was a span of 11 bases. There are 13 residues in the CDR3. The CDR3 coding sequence is TGTGCCAGCAGTACAACCGGGAGCTATGGCTACACCTTC. Its protein product is CASSTTGSYGYTF.

The chain joins TRBV7-2 to TRBJ2-7; D not certain. The CDR3 is made up of 13 amino acids. CDR1 and CDR2 (germline): SGHTA, FQGNSA. V shed 2 bases and J shed 6 bases, with 11 bases lying between them. This CDR3 is CASSLSRSSEQYF. DNA of the CDR3: TGTGCCAGCAGCTTATCGAGGAGCTCCGAGCAGTACTTC.

The chain has TRBV5-4 and TRBJ1-3; the match to TRBD1 covers 9 bases. This CDR3 comprises 14 residues. The junction had 7 bases not matched to a gene; V was cut back by 4 bases and J by 8 bases. Germline CDR1 is SGHNT and CDR2 is YYREEE (reference sequence). In DNA form, the CDR3 reads TGTGCCAGCAGCCCAGGGACAGGGAGGGACACCATATATTTT. Its translation is CASSPGTGRDTIYF.

The chain links TRBV6-5 to TRBJ1-6; possible D gene TRBD1, 6 bases. Between the trimmed V and J ends, which lost 2 bases and 14 bases, there was a span of 16 bases. The CDR3 is 14 amino acids. Germline V lookup: CDR1 MNHEY, CDR2 SVGAGI. The CDR3 region is CASSYNRERGALHF. The CDR3 coding sequence is TGTGCCAGCAGTTACAACAGGGAGAGAGGAGCCCTCCACTTT.